Below, 15 T cell receptor beta chains from the same sample are listed, as sequenced in a study of response to subunit inactivated influenza vaccine. TCRdb used MiXCR to reprocess the RT-PCR reads, holding one entry per CDR3 protein. The data contain 500,000 to 600,000 distinct CDR3 sequences, approximately 11% of them singletons. This same sample was also part of a study on T cells expressing NK-cell markers. As that study records: It was by 5'RACE template switching with UMIs that TCR beta cDNA was made.

Sample: PBMCs from blood, taken on the day of vaccination. These receptors were collected from a man in his forties or fifties who received an inactivated influenza vaccine.

A few counts support this clonotype. The V and J genes are TRBV5-1 and TRBJ1-2, with 9 bases that match TRBD1. The germline gives CDR1 SGHRS, CDR2 YFSETQ. The CDR3 consists of 16 residues. Trimming at V came to 3 bases and at J to 0 bases, leaving 6 bases not matched to a gene. This CDR3 is CASSWGDRVANYGYTF. The CDR3 DNA reads as TGCGCCAGCAGCTGGGGGGACAGGGTCGCTAACTATGGCTACACCTTC.

A few counts support this clonotype. Possible read error: a much larger clone is one base away. The chain employs TRBV7-9 and TRBJ2-1; no definite D call. V was pared by 0 bases and J by 5 bases, with 8 bases between. Germline CDR1 and CDR2: SEHNR and FQNEAQ (reference sequence). This CDR3 spans 14 amino acids. As DNA, the CDR3 is TGTGCCAGCAGCTTAGCGGGGTCCAACAATGAGCAGTTCTTC. Its protein is CASSLAGSNNEQFF.

A note on this clonotype: Germline and junction disagree at one end, which may indicate a read error. CDR3 in amino acids: CATSARTGLRNEQLF. The DNA for the CDR3 is TGTGCCACCAGCGCCCGGACTGGGTTGAGGAATGAGCAGCTCTTC. The rearrangement uses TRBV15 and TRBJ2-1; a possible D gene is TRBD2 (5 bases). The CDR3 length is 15 residues. Germline assignment: CDR1 LNHNV and CDR2 YYDKDF (reference sequence). The variable domain in full, completed from reference TRBV15 and TRBJ2-1, reads DAMVIQNPRYQVTQFGKPVTLSCSQTLNHNVMYWYQQKSSQAPKLLFHYYDKDFNNEADTPDNFQSRRPNTSFCFLDIRSPGLGDTAMYLCATSARTGLRNEQLFGPGTRLTVL.

In this sample, this clonotype turned up a few times. This rearrangement joins TRBV5-1 to TRBJ1-1, with 7 bases that match TRBD1. Looked up from germline, CDR1 is SGHRS and CDR2 is YFSETQ. V dropped 4 bases and J dropped 3; count of bases not matched to a gene: 6. The CDR3 is made up of 14 amino acids. This CDR3 reads CASSEGQSHTEAFF. The CDR3 bases are TGCGCCAGCAGCGAGGGACAGAGTCACACTGAAGCTTTCTTT.

The chain couples TRBV12-3 or TRBV12-4 to TRBJ2-3, with D perhaps matching TRBD1 (6 bases). The CDR3 sequence is 15 residues long. The V end was cut by 4 bases, the J end by 0 bases, with 11 bases between. The CDR3: CASSSTQGSTDTQYF. Here the CDR3 DNA reads TGTGCCAGCAGTTCCACACAGGGTAGCACAGATACGCAGTATTTT.

This clonotype occurred many times. This chain connects TRBV5-1 to TRBJ2-1; 10 bases agree with TRBD1. Unmatched junction bases numbered 11, after V lost 3 bases and J lost 8 bases. The CDR3 sequence is 16 residues long. CDR1 is SGHRS and CDR2 is YFSETQ in the germline V gene. This chain's CDR3 is CASSYQTGGKLDEQFF. The DNA for the CDR3 is TGCGCCAGCAGCTACCAGACAGGGGGCAAGCTGGATGAGCAGTTCTTC.

This clonotype was counted ten times or more. The chain couples TRBV5-1 to TRBJ2-3; D is unclear. The CDR3 sequence is 15 residues long. Between the trimmed V and J ends, which lost 3 bases and 0 bases, there was a span of 11 bases. Germline V gene data show CDR1 as SGHRS and CDR2 as YFSETQ. The CDR3 loop reads CASSYAISSTDTQYF. CDR3 DNA sequence: TGCGCCAGCAGCTACGCAATATCTAGCACAGATACGCAGTATTTT.

This chain uses TRBV5-1 with TRBJ2-3; 15 nucleotides agree with TRBD2. The CDR3 covers 16 residues. Germline-derived CDR1 and CDR2 are SGHRS and YFSETQ. With 4 bases clipped from V and 4 bases from J, the junction kept 4 bases outside the gene matches. The CDR3 DNA reads TGCGCCAGCAGCCGGACTAGCGGGAGGGAAGCAGATACGCAGTATTTT. The encoded protein is CASSRTSGREADTQYF.

This chain uses TRBV15 with TRBJ2-2; no clear D gene. The CDR3 runs 11 residues. Per the germline V gene, CDR1 is LNHNV and CDR2 is YYDKDF (reference sequence). With 3 bases removed from V and 5 bases from J, the gap between germline ends came to 1 base. CDR3 in DNA: TGTGCCACCAGCAGTACCGGGGAGCTGTTTTTT. Amino acids: CATSSTGELFF. Based on the CDR3 plus reference TRBV15 and TRBJ2-2, the full variable domain is DAMVIQNPRYQVTQFGKPVTLSCSQTLNHNVMYWYQQKSSQAPKLLFHYYDKDFNNEADTPDNFQSRRPNTSFCFLDIRSPGLGDTAMYLCATSSTGELFFGEGSRLTVL.

The gene calls are TRBV6-5 and TRBJ2-2; no clear D gene. The germline V gene encodes CDR1 MNHEY and CDR2 SVGAGI. This CDR3 is 14 amino acids long. The V and J ends lost 4 bases and 3 bases respectively, with 9 bases between them. CDR3 nucleotide sequence: TGTGCCAGCAGTTTAGGCCCCGACACCGGGGAGCTGTTTTTT. Its protein is CASSLGPDTGELFF.

This clonotype was recorded many times. The V call is TRBV13, the J call TRBJ2-1, with a weak D call TRBD1 (5 bases). This CDR3 has 15 amino acids. The V end was cut by 0 bases, the J end by 3 bases, with 9 bases between. The germline gives CDR1 PRHDT, CDR2 FYEKMQ (reference sequence). CDR3 region: CASSLGTGHYNEQFF. The CDR3, as DNA: TGTGCCAGCAGCTTAGGTACAGGACACTACAATGAGCAGTTCTTC.

This clonotype occurred a few times. The J gene is TRBJ2-1, the V gene TRBV6-5, with 7 bases identical to TRBD1. Germline V gene sequence: CDR1 MNHEY, CDR2 SVGAGI. The V segment lost 0 bases and the J segment 4 bases; nucleotides outside the gene matches: 9. The CDR3 runs to 17 residues. The CDR3 sequence: CASSYSTGPLLYNEQFF. The CDR3 nucleotides are TGTGCCAGCAGTTACTCGACAGGGCCCCTTTTATACAATGAGCAGTTCTTC.

The chain carries TRBV20-1 and TRBJ2-1; 14 nucleotides agree with TRBD2. Germline V lookup: CDR1 DFQATT, CDR2 SNEGSKA (reference sequence). Trimming removed 3 bases from V and 7 bases from J; junction bases left unmatched: 5. CDR3 length: 15 residues. CDR3 protein: CSARTGTSGRNEQFF. The CDR3 DNA reads TGCAGTGCTAGGACCGGGACTAGCGGGAGAAATGAGCAGTTCTTC.

The chain is built from TRBV7-9 and TRBJ2-5, with D possibly called TRBD1 or TRBD2 (6 bases each). V lost 7 bases to trimming and J lost 6 bases, with 15 bases between them. The CDR3 extends over 13 amino acids. Germline values: CDR1 SEHNR, CDR2 FQNEAQ (reference sequence). This chain's CDR3 is CASNLGGMKTQYF. The CDR3 nucleotides read TGTGCCAGCAACCTAGGGGGGATGAAGACCCAGTACTTC. The full variable domain, with the rest looked up from reference TRBV7-9 and TRBJ2-5, is DTGVSQNPRHKITKRGQNVTFRCDPISEHNRLYWYRQTLGQGPEFLTYFQNEAQLEKSRLLSDRFSAERPKGSFSTLEIQRTEQGDSAMYLCASNLGGMKTQYFGPGTRLLVL.

This clonotype was counted a few times. The chain carries TRBV10-3 and TRBJ2-5; perhaps TRBD2 as D (5 bases). V lost 1 base and J 2 bases, leaving 8 bases between the germline ends. The CDR3 covers 14 residues. Germline lookup yields CDR1 ENHRY and CDR2 SYGVKD. The CDR3 region has the DNA TGTGCCATCAGTGAGTTTGAGGGACAAGAGACCCAGTACTTC. This gives the protein CAISEFEGQETQYF.